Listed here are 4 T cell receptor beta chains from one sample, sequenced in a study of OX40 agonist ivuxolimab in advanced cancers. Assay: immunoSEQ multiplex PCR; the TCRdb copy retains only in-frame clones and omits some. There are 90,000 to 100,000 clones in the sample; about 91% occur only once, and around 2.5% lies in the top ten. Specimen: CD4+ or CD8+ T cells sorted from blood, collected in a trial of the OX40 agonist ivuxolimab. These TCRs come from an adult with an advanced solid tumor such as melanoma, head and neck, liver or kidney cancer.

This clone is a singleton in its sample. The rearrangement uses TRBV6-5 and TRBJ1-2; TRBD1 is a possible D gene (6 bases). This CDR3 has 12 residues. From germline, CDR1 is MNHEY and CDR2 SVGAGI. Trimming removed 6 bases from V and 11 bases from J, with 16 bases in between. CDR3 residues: CASSLTGRGYTF. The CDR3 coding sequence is TGTGCCAGCAGCCTTACAGGGCGAGGGTACACCTTC.

The CDR3 nucleotides read TGTGCCAGCAGCCAAAGTCAAGGTATCGAGCAGTACTTC. Protein sequence: CASSQSQGIEQYF. The chain couples TRBV4-2 to TRBJ2-7; D gene uncertain. This CDR3 contains 13 residues. V was cut by 2 bases and J by 6 bases, with 11 bases left in between. Per germline, CDR1 LGHNA and CDR2 YNFKEQ.

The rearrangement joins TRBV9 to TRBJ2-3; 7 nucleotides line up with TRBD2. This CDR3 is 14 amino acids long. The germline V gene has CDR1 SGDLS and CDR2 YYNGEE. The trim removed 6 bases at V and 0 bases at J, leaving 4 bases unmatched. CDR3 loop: CASKGTTSTDTQYF. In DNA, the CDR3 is TGTGCCAGCAAGGGGACTACAAGCACAGATACGCAGTATTTT. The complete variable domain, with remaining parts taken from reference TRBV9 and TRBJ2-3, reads DSGVTQTPKHLITATGQRVTLRCSPRSGDLSVYWYQQSLDQGLQFLIQYYNGEERAKGNILERFSAQQFPDLHSELNLSSLELGDSALYFCASKGTTSTDTQYFGPGTRLTVL.

CDR3 bases: TGTGCCAGCAGCTTATCCCCACAGGGGACTCAGCCCCAGCATTTT. This sequence encodes CASSLSPQGTQPQHF. This chain joins TRBV7-2 and TRBJ1-5, with 7 bases matching TRBD1. The junction had 7 bases not matched to a gene; V was cut back by 2 bases and J by 6 bases. The V gene's germline CDR1 is SGHTA and CDR2 FQGNSA. The CDR3 extends over 15 amino acids.